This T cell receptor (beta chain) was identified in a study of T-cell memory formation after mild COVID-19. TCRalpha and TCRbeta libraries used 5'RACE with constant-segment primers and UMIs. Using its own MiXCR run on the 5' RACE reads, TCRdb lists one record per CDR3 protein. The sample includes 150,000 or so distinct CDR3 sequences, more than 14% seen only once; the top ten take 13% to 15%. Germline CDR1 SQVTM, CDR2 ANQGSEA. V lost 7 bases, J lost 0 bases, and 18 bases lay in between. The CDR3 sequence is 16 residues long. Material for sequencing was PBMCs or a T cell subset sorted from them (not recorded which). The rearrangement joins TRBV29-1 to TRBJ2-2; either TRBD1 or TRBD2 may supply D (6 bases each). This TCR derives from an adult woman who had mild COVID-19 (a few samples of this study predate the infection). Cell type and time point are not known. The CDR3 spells CSGAIRGASNTGELFF. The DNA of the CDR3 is TGCAGCGGCGCAATTAGGGGGGCTTCGAACACCGGGGAGCTGTTTTTT.